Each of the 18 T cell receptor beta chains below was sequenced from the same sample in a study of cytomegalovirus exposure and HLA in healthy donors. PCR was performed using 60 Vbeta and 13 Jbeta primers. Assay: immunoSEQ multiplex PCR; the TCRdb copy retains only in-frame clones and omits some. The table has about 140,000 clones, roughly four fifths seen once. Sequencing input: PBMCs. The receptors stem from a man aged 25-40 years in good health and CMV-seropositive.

This CDR3 is CASSTTSGSYEQYF. CDR3 DNA: TGTGCCAGTAGTACGACTAGCGGATCCTACGAGCAGTACTTC. The chain joins TRBV19 to TRBJ2-7; 9 nucleotides agree with TRBD2. Germline V lookup: CDR1 LNHDA, CDR2 SQIVND (reference sequence). The CDR3 is 14 residues long. The V gene end was trimmed by 4 bases and the J gene end by 1 base; junction bases not matched to a gene: 2.

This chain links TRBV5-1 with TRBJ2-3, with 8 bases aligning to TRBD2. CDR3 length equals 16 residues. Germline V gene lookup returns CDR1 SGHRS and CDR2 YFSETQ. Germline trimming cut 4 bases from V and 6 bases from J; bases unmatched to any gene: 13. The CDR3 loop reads CASSPGHSGLVDTQYF. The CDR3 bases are TGCGCCAGCAGCCCGGGGCACTCGGGACTAGTGGATACGCAGTATTTT.

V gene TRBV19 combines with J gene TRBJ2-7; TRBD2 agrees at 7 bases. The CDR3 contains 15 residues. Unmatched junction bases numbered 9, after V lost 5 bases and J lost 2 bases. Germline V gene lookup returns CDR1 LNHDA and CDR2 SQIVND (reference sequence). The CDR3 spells CASSFVAGLAYEQYF. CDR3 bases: TGTGCCAGTAGTTTCGTAGCGGGTTTAGCCTACGAGCAGTACTTC. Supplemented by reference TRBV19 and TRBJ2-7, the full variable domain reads DGGITQSPKYLFRKEGQNVTLSCEQNLNHDAMYWYRQDPGQGLRLIYYSQIVNDFQKGDIAEGYSVSREKKESFPLTVTSAQKNPTAFYLCASSFVAGLAYEQYFGPGTRLTVT.

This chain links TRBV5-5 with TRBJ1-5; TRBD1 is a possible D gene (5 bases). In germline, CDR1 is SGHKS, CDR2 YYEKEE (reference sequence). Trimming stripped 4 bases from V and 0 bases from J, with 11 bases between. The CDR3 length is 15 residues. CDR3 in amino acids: CASSPRQSSNQPQHF. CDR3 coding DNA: TGTGCCAGCAGCCCGAGACAGAGTAGCAATCAGCCCCAGCATTTT.

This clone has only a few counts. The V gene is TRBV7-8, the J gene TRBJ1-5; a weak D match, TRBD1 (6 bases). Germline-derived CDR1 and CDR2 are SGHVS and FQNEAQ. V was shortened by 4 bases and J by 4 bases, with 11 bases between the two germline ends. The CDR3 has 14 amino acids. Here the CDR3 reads CASSYGQLNQPQHF. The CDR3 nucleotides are TGTGCCAGCAGCTACGGACAGTTAAATCAGCCCCAGCATTTT.

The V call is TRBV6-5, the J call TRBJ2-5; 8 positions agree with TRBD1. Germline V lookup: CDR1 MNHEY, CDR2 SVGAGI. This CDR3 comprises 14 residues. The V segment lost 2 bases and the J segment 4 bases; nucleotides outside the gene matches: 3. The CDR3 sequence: CASSYGDRGETQYF. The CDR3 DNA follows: TGTGCCAGCAGTTACGGCGACAGGGGAGAGACCCAGTACTTC.

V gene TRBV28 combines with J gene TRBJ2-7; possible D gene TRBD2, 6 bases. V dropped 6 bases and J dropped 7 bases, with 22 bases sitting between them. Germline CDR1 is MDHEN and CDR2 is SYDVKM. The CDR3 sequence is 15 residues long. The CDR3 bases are TGTGCCAGCAGCCCTGGGGACTCCATGGTGGGGGAGCAGTACTTC. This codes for CASSPGDSMVGEQYF. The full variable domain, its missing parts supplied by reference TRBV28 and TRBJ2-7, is DVKVTQSSRYLVKRTGEKVFLECVQDMDHENMFWYRQDPGLGLRLIYFSYDVKMKEKGDIPEGYSVSREKKERFSLILESASTNQTSMYLCASSPGDSMVGEQYFGPGTRLTVT.

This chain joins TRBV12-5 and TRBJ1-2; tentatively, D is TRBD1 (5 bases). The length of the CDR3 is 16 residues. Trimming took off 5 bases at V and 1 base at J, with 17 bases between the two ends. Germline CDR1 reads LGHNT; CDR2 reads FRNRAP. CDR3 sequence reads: CASGTPTTENNYGYTF. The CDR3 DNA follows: TGTGCTAGTGGTACCCCGACGACAGAAAATAACTATGGCTACACCTTC.

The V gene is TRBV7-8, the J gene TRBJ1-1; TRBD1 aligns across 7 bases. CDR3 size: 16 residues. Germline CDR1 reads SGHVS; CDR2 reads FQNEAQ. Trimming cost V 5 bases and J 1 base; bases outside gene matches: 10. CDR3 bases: TGTGCCAGCAGCGTGTACAGGGGCTCCACGAACACTGAAGCTTTCTTT. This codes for CASSVYRGSTNTEAFF.

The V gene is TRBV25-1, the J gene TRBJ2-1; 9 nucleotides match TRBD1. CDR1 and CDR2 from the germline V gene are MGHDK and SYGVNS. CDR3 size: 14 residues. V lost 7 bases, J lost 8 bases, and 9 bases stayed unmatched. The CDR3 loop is CASTGQGILDEQFF. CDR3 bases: TGTGCCAGCACGGGACAGGGAATCCTGGATGAGCAGTTCTTC.

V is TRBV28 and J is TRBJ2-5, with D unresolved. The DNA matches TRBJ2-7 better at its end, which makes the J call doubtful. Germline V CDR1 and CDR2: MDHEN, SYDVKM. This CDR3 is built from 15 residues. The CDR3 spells CASSFFAADLHEQYF. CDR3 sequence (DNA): TGTGCCAGCAGTTTTTTCGCGGCTGATCTACACGAGCAGTACTTC.

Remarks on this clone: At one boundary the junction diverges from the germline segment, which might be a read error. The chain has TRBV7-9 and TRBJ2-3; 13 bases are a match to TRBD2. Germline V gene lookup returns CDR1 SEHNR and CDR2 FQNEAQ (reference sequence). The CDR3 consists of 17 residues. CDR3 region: CSSSLATSGRAADTQYF. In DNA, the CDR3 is TGTTCCAGCAGCTTAGCAACTAGCGGGAGGGCCGCAGATACGCAGTATTTT.

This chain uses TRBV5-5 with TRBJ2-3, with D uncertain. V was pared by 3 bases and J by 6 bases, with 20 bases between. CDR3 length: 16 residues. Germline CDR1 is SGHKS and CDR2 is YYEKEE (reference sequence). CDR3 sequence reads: CASSSATHSRRDTQYF. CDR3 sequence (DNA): TGTGCCAGCAGCTCCGCCACGCACAGCCGCAGGGATACGCAGTATTTT.

CDR3 amino acids: CASRGTGGNTIYF. CDR3 DNA: TGTGCCAGCAGAGGGACAGGTGGAAACACCATATATTTT. This chain joins TRBV27 and TRBJ1-3; 8 bases are shared with TRBD1. V lost 6 bases to trimming and J lost 3 bases; unmatched junction nucleotides: 1. The CDR3 consists of 13 residues. Germline V gives CDR1 MNHEY, CDR2 SMNVEV (reference sequence).

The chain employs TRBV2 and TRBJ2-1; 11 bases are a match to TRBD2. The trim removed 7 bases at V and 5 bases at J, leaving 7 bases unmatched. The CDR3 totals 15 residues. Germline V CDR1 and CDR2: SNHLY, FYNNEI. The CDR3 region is CASNIGTSGNNEQFF. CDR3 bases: TGTGCCAGCAATATAGGGACTAGCGGTAACAATGAGCAGTTCTTC.

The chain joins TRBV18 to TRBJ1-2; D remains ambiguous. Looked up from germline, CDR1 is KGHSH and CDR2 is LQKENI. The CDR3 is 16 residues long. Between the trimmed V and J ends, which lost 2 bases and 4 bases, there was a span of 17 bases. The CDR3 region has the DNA TGTGCCAGCTCACCAAATCAGTACAGCCAGACCTATGGCTACACCTTC. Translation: CASSPNQYSQTYGYTF.

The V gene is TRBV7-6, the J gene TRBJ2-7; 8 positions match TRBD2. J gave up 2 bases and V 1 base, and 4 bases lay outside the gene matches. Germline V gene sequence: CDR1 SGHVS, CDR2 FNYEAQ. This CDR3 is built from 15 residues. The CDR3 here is CASSLVAGTTYEQYF. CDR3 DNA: TGTGCCAGCAGCTTAGTAGCGGGGACAACCTACGAGCAGTACTTC. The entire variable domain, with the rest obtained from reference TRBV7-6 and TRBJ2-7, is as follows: GAGVSQSPRYKVTKRGQDVALRCDPISGHVSLYWYRQALGQGPEFLTYFNYEAQQDKSGLPNDRFSAERPEGSISTLTIQRTEQRDSAMYRCASSLVAGTTYEQYFGPGTRLTVT.

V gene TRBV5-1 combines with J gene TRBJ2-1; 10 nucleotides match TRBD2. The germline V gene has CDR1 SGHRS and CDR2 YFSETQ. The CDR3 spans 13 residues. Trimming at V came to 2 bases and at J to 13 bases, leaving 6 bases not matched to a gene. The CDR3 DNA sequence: TGCGCCAGCAGCTTATCTTCTAGCGGGGGACAGTTCTTC. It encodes CASSLSSSGGQFF.